This T cell receptor beta chain was sequenced for a study of blood T cell repertoires in COVID-19. Study-wide background: Acute-phase and convalescent COVID-19 samples originated in the United States, Italy and Spain. PBMCs, B-cell-depleted T cells, or T cells were the source of the cDNA or gDNA that made up the material.

The authors' processing: By means of reference gene primer amplification, nucleated cell counts were estimated. Clones were read by immunoSEQ multiplex PCR, and TCRdb kept only the in-frame ones, dropping some. That table furnishes V, J and clone size, whereas the DNA furnished D and trimming. Of around 140,000 clones in the sample, about four fifths are singletons; the top ten hold roughly 15%. CDR3 length equals 13 residues. Germline V gives CDR1 PRHDT, CDR2 FYEKMQ (reference sequence). V dropped 5 bases and J dropped 7 bases, with 14 bases sitting between them. This sequence was found in a human donor with acute or convalescent COVID-19. The donor label of this sample is uncertain. This chain uses TRBV13 with TRBJ1-1, with a possible D match to TRBD1 (5 bases). Input material: peripheral blood. The CDR3 coding sequence is TGTGCCAGCAGCAAAGACAGACTCAATGAAGCTTTCTTT. Encoded protein: CASSKDRLNEAFF.